This TCR beta chain was captured by sequencing in a study of T cells in localized non-small cell lung cancer. Two independent pathologists confirmed no atypia in lung taken at least 2 cm from tumor. CDR1 and CDR2 (germline): MGHDK, SYGVNS. This CDR3 is built from 14 residues. V lost 2 bases to trimming and J lost 1 base, with 8 bases between them. Libraries were prepared by immunoSEQ multiplex PCR; TCRdb keeps only in-frame clonotypes and omits some of them. The sample lists approximately 800 clones, around 18% occurring once. This clone has a single count. Its specificity is unknown. Study-level results: Appearance in adjacent lung was seen for a median roughly 56 of the top 100 tumor clones. Tumor showed lower T cell clonality than uninvolved adjacent lung, where it was highest.

The J gene is TRBJ1-1, the V gene TRBV25-1, with D unresolved. The starting material was normal lung tissue next to the tumor, obtained before any cancer treatment. This clonotype was obtained from a male donor at least 60 years old with stage II squamous cell lung carcinoma. For the CDR3, the DNA is TGTGCCAGCAGTGAACCCGCCGCGAACACTGAAGCTTTCTTT. Its translation: CASSEPAANTEAFF.